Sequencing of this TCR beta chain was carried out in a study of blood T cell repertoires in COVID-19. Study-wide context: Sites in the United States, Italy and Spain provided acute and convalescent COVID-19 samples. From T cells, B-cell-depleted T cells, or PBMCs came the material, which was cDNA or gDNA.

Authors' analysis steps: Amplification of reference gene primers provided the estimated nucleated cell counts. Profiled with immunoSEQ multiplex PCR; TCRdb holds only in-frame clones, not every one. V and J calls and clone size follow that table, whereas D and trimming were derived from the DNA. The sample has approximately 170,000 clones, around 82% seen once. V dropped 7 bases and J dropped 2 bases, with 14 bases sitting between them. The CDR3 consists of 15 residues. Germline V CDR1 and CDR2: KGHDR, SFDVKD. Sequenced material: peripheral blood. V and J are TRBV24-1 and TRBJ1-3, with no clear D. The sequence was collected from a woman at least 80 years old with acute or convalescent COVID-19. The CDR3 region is CATRGTSGAGNTIYF. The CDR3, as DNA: TGTGCCACCAGAGGAACTAGTGGAGCTGGAAACACCATATATTTT.